The rows below give T cell receptor beta chains drawn from one sample of a study of T cell responses to AZD1222 COVID-19 vaccine. The method was immunoSEQ multiplex PCR; TCRdb's version includes in-frame clones alone and lacks a portion of them. The sample lists roughly 100,000 clones; more than 75% were seen once. Sequencing was performed on peripheral blood, taken on day 0 of AZD1222 vaccination. Every receptor here comes from an adult in good health. Both conserved end residues are part of each CDR3. D genes are given only for firm matches. Rows give clone size only sometimes, using once, few, many, or a class for an expanded clone.

length: 13
size: NA
V: TRBV19
J: TRBJ1-1
D: NA
CDR3: CATQGVGIAEAFF
DNA: TGTGCCACCCAAGGCGTCGGGATCGCTGAAGCTTTCTTT

length: 13
size: NA
V: TRBV28
J: TRBJ2-3
D: NA
CDR3: CASTWGRSDTQYF
DNA: TGTGCCAGCACATGGGGACGCTCAGATACGCAGTATTTT

length: 16
size: few
V: TRBV4-3
J: TRBJ2-1
D: TRBD2
CDR3: CASSSSASGRYNEQFF
DNA: TGCGCCAGCAGCAGTTCGGCTAGCGGGCGCTACAATGAGCAGTTCTTC

length: 13
size: NA
V: TRBV18
J: TRBJ2-1
D: NA
CDR3: CASSPYSGFSQFF
DNA: TGTGCCAGCTCACCTTATTCAGGGTTTTCGCAGTTCTTC

length: 15
size: few
V: TRBV7-2
J: TRBJ2-1
D: NA
CDR3: CASSERLQRANEQFF
DNA: TGTGCCAGCAGCGAAAGGCTGCAGAGGGCTAATGAGCAGTTCTTC

length: 16
size: NA
V: TRBV7-8
J: TRBJ1-1
D: TRBD1
CDR3: CASSLVRGLSSTEAFF
DNA: TGTGCCAGCAGCTTAGTCAGGGGGCTGTCCAGCACTGAAGCTTTCTTT

length: 13
size: few
V: TRBV27
J: TRBJ1-2
D: NA
CDR3: CASSPRGVYGYTF
DNA: TGTGCCAGCAGTCCCAGGGGTGTCTATGGCTACACCTTC

length: 14
size: NA
V: TRBV28
J: TRBJ2-5
D: NA
CDR3: CASKGGTGKETQYF
DNA: TGTGCCAGCAAAGGCGGGACGGGGAAAGAGACCCAGTACTTC

length: 12
size: NA
V: TRBV11-2
J: TRBJ2-1
D: TRBD1
CDR3: CASSQQGNEQFF
DNA: TGTGCCAGCAGCCAACAGGGGAATGAGCAGTTCTTC

length: 15
size: NA
V: TRBV7-9
J: TRBJ2-1
D: TRBD2
CDR3: CASSLALAGYNEQFF
DNA: TGTGCCAGCAGCTTAGCGCTAGCGGGATACAATGAGCAGTTCTTC

length: 14
size: NA
V: TRBV7-3
J: TRBJ2-1
D: TRBD2
CDR3: CASSRTGREDEQFF
DNA: TGTGCCAGCAGCCGGACCGGGAGGGAGGATGAGCAGTTCTTC

length: 17
size: few
V: TRBV28
J: TRBJ2-5
D: TRBD2
CDR3: CASSTWGSGSLGETQYF
DNA: TGTGCCAGCAGCACTTGGGGTAGCGGGTCCCTAGGGGAGACCCAGTACTTC

length: 13
size: NA
V: TRBV27
J: TRBJ2-3
D: NA
CDR3: CASSLSGGDTQYF
DNA: TGTGCCAGCAGTTTATCGGGTGGAGATACGCAGTATTTT

length: 15
size: NA
V: TRBV15
J: TRBJ1-2
D: TRBD1
CDR3: CATSRQDRVDYGYTF
DNA: TGTGCCACCAGCAGACAGGACAGGGTTGACTATGGCTACACCTTC

length: 12
size: NA
V: TRBV7-9
J: TRBJ2-3
D: NA
CDR3: CASSLRSDTQYF
DNA: TGTGCCAGCAGCCTGCGATCAGATACGCAGTATTTT

length: 14
size: NA
V: TRBV5-1
J: TRBJ2-7
D: NA
CDR3: CASSLSWGSYEQYF
DNA: TGCGCCAGCAGCTTGTCCTGGGGCTCCTACGAGCAGTACTTC

length: 13
size: NA
V: TRBV19
J: TRBJ2-7
D: NA
CDR3: CASSTVSSYEQYF
DNA: TGTGCCAGTAGTACCGTTAGCTCCTACGAGCAGTACTTC

length: 14
size: NA
V: TRBV28
J: TRBJ2-7
D: TRBD2
CDR3: CASSSSGRSYEQYF
DNA: TGTGCCAGCAGTTCTAGCGGGCGCTCCTACGAGCAGTACTTC

length: 15
size: NA
V: TRBV11-1
J: TRBJ2-1
D: TRBD1
CDR3: CASSSGQGGYNEQFF
DNA: TGTGCCAGCAGCTCGGGACAGGGAGGTTACAATGAGCAGTTCTTC

length: 13
size: NA
V: TRBV28
J: TRBJ1-2
D: NA
CDR3: CASSQGSYGGYTF
DNA: TGTGCCAGCAGTCAGGGGTCATACGGTGGCTACACCTTC

length: 14
size: NA
V: TRBV16
J: TRBJ1-5
D: NA
CDR3: CASSQGGYNQPQHF
DNA: TGTGCCAGCAGCCAAGGCGGTTACAATCAGCCCCAGCATTTT

length: 15
size: NA
V: TRBV28
J: TRBJ2-6
D: NA
CDR3: CASSLSGAGANVLTF
DNA: TGTGCCAGCAGTTTATCGGGGGCTGGGGCCAACGTCCTGACTTTC

length: 16
size: NA
V: TRBV4-2
J: TRBJ2-1
D: NA
CDR3: CASSQDGLAAYNEQFF
DNA: TGTGCCAGCAGCCAAGATGGGCTAGCTGCCTACAATGAGCAGTTCTTC

length: 17
size: NA
V: TRBV27
J: TRBJ2-7
D: TRBD2
CDR3: CASSLRGGRALSDEQYF
DNA: TGTGCCAGCAGTTTACGAGGCGGGAGGGCTCTTTCAGACGAGCAGTACTTC

length: 15
size: NA
V: TRBV6-2/TRBV6-3
J: TRBJ2-1
D: TRBD1
CDR3: CASSDRGRFYNEQFF
DNA: TGTGCCAGCAGTGACAGGGGCAGGTTCTACAATGAGCAGTTCTTC

length: 14
size: once
V: TRBV5-1
J: TRBJ2-7
D: NA
CDR3: CASSLGERSYEQYF
DNA: TGCGCCAGCAGCTTGGGAGAGAGGTCCTACGAGCAGTACTTC

length: 14
size: NA
V: TRBV7-9
J: TRBJ2-3
D: TRBD1
CDR3: CASSLFQGEDTQYF
DNA: TGTGCCAGCAGCTTATTTCAGGGGGAAGATACGCAGTATTTT

length: 16
size: NA
V: TRBV28
J: TRBJ1-3
D: NA
CDR3: CASSFYQGSSGNTIYF
DNA: TGTGCCAGCAGTTTTTACCAGGGATCCTCTGGAAACACCATATATTTT

length: 16
size: once
V: TRBV7-2
J: TRBJ2-1
D: TRBD2
CDR3: CASSSSPGTRGGEQFF
DNA: TGTGCCAGCAGCTCAAGTCCCGGGACTAGGGGCGGTGAGCAGTTCTTC

length: 11
size: NA
V: TRBV10-2
J: TRBJ2-2
D: NA
CDR3: CASRRTGELFF
DNA: TGCGCCAGCAGGCGGACCGGGGAGCTGTTTTTT

length: 13
size: NA
V: TRBV2
J: TRBJ1-5
D: TRBD1
CDR3: CASNADRDEPQHF
DNA: TGTGCCAGCAACGCGGACAGGGATGAGCCCCAGCATTTT

length: 16
size: NA
V: TRBV5-1
J: TRBJ1-1
D: NA
CDR3: CASSPGSTGFHTEAFF
DNA: TGCGCCAGCAGTCCAGGTAGTACAGGGTTTCACACTGAAGCTTTCTTT

length: 14
size: NA
V: TRBV5-5
J: TRBJ1-4
D: NA
CDR3: CASSLIINNEKLFF
DNA: TGTGCCAGCAGCCTCATAATAAATAATGAAAAACTGTTTTTT

length: 15
size: NA
V: TRBV3-1/TRBV3-2
J: TRBJ1-6
D: NA
CDR3: CASSQGPGNNSPLHF
DNA: TGTGCCAGCAGCCAAGGTCCGGGGAATAATTCACCCCTCCACTTT

length: 16
size: NA
V: TRBV4-1
J: TRBJ2-3
D: TRBD2
CDR3: CASSLILAGGTDTQYF
DNA: TGCGCCAGCAGCCTTATACTAGCGGGTGGCACAGATACGCAGTATTTT

length: 15
size: NA
V: TRBV3-1/TRBV3-2
J: TRBJ1-2
D: NA
CDR3: CASSQDSAANYGYTF
DNA: TGTGCCAGCAGCCAAGATTCGGCAGCTAACTATGGCTACACCTTC

length: 15
size: once
V: TRBV2
J: TRBJ2-2
D: TRBD2
CDR3: CASSVTSGSPGELFF
DNA: TGTGCCAGCAGTGTTACTAGCGGGAGTCCCGGGGAGCTGTTTTTT

length: 15
size: NA
V: TRBV13
J: TRBJ1-4
D: TRBD1
CDR3: CASSLDRGVQEKLFF
DNA: TGTGCCAGCAGCCTAGACAGGGGTGTTCAGGAAAAACTGTTTTTT

length: 12
size: NA
V: TRBV6-6
J: TRBJ2-5
D: NA
CDR3: CASKGPKETQYF
DNA: TGTGCCAGCAAGGGGCCCAAAGAGACCCAGTACTTC

length: 14
size: NA
V: TRBV19
J: TRBJ2-1
D: TRBD2
CDR3: CASSRLAGENEQFF
DNA: TGTGCCAGTAGTAGACTAGCGGGAGAAAATGAGCAGTTCTTC

length: 15
size: NA
V: TRBV7-9
J: TRBJ1-6
D: TRBD1
CDR3: CASSLTTGRGSPLHF
DNA: TGTGCCAGCAGCTTGACGACAGGGAGGGGATCACCCCTCCACTTT

length: 15
size: NA
V: TRBV20-1
J: TRBJ2-3
D: NA
CDR3: CSASDPRGGTDTQYF
DNA: TGCAGTGCTAGTGACCCGAGGGGTGGCACAGATACGCAGTATTTT

length: 18
size: few
V: TRBV3-1/TRBV3-2
J: TRBJ2-1
D: TRBD2
CDR3: CASSQGEGPSGSPNEQFF
DNA: TGTGCCAGCAGCCAAGGAGAAGGGCCTAGCGGGAGTCCCAATGAGCAGTTCTTC

length: 16
size: NA
V: TRBV5-1
J: TRBJ2-2
D: NA
CDR3: CASSSSLGENTGELFF
DNA: TGCGCCAGCAGCTCCTCCCTAGGGGAGAACACCGGGGAGCTGTTTTTT

length: 15
size: NA
V: TRBV28
J: TRBJ1-3
D: NA
CDR3: CASTVGQRSGNTIYF
DNA: TGTGCCAGCACCGTAGGACAGCGCTCTGGAAACACCATATATTTT

length: 14
size: once
V: TRBV4-1
J: TRBJ1-6
D: NA
CDR3: CASSQVGVNSPLHF
DNA: TGCGCCAGCAGCCAAGTAGGGGTAAATTCACCCCTCCACTTT

length: 15
size: NA
V: TRBV18
J: TRBJ1-4
D: NA
CDR3: CASSDMTESYEKLFF
DNA: TGTGCCAGCTCCGACATGACAGAAAGTTATGAAAAACTGTTTTTT

length: 15
size: NA
V: TRBV5-8
J: TRBJ1-1
D: TRBD1
CDR3: CASSLGQGGFTEAFF
DNA: TGTGCCAGCAGCTTAGGACAGGGCGGGTTCACTGAAGCTTTCTTT

length: 13
size: NA
V: TRBV20-1
J: TRBJ2-5
D: NA
CDR3: CSASPGIGETQYF
DNA: TGCAGTGCTAGTCCAGGGATAGGAGAGACCCAGTACTTC

length: 15
size: once
V: TRBV18
J: TRBJ2-7
D: NA
CDR3: CASSPGAGAPYEQYF
DNA: TGTGCCAGCTCACCAGGGGCAGGGGCCCCCTACGAGCAGTACTTC

length: 14
size: NA
V: TRBV27
J: TRBJ1-1
D: NA
CDR3: CASSLSWVDTEAFF
DNA: TGTGCCAGCAGTTTATCTTGGGTGGACACTGAAGCTTTCTTT

length: 15
size: NA
V: TRBV7-3
J: TRBJ1-1
D: NA
CDR3: CASSLKGTERTEAFF
DNA: TGTGCCAGCAGCTTAAAAGGGACGGAGAGGACTGAAGCTTTCTTT